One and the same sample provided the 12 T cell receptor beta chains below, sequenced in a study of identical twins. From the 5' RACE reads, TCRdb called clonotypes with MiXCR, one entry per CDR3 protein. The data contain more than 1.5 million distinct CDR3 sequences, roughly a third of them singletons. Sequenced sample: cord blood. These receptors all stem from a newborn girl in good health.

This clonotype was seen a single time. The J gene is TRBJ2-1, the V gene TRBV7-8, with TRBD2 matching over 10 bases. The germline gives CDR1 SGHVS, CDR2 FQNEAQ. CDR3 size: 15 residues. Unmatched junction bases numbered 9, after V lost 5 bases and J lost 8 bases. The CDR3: CASSGRTSGNDEQFF. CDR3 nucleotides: TGTGCCAGCAGCGGCAGGACTAGCGGAAACGATGAGCAGTTCTTC.

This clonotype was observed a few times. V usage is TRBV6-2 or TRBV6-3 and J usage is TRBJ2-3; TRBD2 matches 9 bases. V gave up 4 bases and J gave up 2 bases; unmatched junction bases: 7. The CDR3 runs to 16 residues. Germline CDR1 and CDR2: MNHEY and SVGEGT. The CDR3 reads CASSFRTSEVTDTQYF. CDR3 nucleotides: TGTGCCAGCAGTTTTCGGACTAGCGAGGTCACAGATACGCAGTATTTT.

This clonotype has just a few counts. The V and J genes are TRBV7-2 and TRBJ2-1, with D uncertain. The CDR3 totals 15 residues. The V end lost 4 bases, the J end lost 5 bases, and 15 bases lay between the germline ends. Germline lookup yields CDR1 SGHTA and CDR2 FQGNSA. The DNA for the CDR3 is TGTGCCAGCAGCTCCCCTACACGGGCTCACAATGAGCAGTTCTTC. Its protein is CASSSPTRAHNEQFF.

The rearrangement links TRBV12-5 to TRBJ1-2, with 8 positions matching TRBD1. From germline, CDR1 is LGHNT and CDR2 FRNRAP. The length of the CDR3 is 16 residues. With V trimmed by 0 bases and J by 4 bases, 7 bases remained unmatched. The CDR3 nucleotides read TGTGCTAGTGGTTTGGTCTCAGGGGGCCTCCGCTATGGCTACACCTTC. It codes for CASGLVSGGLRYGYTF.

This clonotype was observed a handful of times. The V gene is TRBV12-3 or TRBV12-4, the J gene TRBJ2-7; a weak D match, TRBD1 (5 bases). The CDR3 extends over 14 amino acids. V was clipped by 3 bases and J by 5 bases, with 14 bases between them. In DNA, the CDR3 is TGTGCCAGCAGTTTTCGGCAGGGTACGGACGAGCAGTACTTC. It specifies CASSFRQGTDEQYF.

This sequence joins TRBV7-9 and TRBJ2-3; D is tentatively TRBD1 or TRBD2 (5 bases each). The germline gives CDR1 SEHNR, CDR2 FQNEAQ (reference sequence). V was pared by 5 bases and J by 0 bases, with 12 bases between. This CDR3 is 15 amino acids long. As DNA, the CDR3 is TGTGCCAGCAGCCCCTATAGGGACAGCACAGATACGCAGTATTTT. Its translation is CASSPYRDSTDTQYF.

The CDR3 here is CASSQDRNRAREKLFF. The CDR3 DNA reads TGTGCCAGCAGCCAGGACCGGAACAGGGCACGAGAAAAACTGTTTTTT. V is TRBV7-9 and J is TRBJ1-4; TRBD1 is a possible D gene (6 bases). The CDR3 is 16 residues long. Germline V gene sequence: CDR1 SEHNR, CDR2 FQNEAQ (reference sequence). Trimming removed 5 bases from V and 8 bases from J, with 21 bases in between.

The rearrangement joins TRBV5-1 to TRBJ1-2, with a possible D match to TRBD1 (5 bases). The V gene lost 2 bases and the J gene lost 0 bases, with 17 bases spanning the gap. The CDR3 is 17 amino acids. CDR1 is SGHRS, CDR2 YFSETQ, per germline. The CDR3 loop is CASSFYRDGTTNYGYTF. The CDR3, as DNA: TGCGCCAGCAGCTTTTATCGGGACGGAACTACTAACTATGGCTACACCTTC.

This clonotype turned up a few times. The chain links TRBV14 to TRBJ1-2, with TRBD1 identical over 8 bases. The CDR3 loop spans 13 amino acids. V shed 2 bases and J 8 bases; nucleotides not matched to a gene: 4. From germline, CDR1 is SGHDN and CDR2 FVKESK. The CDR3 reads CASSQSGQAGYTF. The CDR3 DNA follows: TGTGCCAGCAGCCAATCGGGACAGGCCGGCTACACCTTC.

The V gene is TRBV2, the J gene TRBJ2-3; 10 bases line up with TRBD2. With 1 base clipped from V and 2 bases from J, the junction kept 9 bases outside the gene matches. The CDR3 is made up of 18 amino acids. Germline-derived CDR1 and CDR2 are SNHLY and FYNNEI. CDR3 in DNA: TGTGCCAGCAGTGAAGAAGCGGGGGGGCTAAGTATCACAGATACGCAGTATTTT. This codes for CASSEEAGGLSITDTQYF. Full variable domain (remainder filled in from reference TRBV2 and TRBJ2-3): EPEVTQTPSHQVTQMGQEVILRCVPISNHLYFYWYRQILGQKVEFLVSFYNNEISEKSEIFDDQFSVERPDGSNFTLKIRSTKLEDSAMYFCASSEEAGGLSITDTQYFGPGTRLTVL.

For the CDR3, the DNA is TGCGCCAGCGTTATACAGGGGGCCCCCTACGAGCAGTACTTC. Residues: CASVIQGAPYEQYF. The chain couples TRBV10-1 to TRBJ2-7, with 9 bases that match TRBD1. This CDR3 spans 14 amino acids. Trimming at V came to 8 bases and at J to 2 bases, leaving 7 bases not matched to a gene. The germline V gene encodes CDR1 WNHNN and CDR2 SYGVQD (reference sequence).

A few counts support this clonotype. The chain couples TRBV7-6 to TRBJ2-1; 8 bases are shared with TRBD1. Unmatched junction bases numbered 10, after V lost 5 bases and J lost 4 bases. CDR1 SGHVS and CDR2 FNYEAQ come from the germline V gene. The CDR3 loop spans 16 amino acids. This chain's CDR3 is CASSLRGDRGYNEQFF. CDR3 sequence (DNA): TGTGCCAGCAGCCTTAGGGGTGACAGGGGTTACAATGAGCAGTTCTTC.